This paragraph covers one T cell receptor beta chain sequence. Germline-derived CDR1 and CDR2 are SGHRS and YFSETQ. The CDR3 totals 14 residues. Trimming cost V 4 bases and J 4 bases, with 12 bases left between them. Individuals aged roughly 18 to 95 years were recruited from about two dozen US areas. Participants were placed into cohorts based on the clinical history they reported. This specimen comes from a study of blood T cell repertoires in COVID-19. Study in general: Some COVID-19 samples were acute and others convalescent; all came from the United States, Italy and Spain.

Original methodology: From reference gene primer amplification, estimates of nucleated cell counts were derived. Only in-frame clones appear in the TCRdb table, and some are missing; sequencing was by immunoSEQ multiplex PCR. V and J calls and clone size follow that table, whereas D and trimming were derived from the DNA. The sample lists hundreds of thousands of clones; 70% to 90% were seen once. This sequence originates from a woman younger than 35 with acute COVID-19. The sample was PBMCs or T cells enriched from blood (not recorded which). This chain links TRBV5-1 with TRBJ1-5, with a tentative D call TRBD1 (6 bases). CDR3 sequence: CASSPGTQNQPQHF. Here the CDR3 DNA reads TGCGCCAGCAGCCCAGGGACACAGAATCAGCCCCAGCATTTT.